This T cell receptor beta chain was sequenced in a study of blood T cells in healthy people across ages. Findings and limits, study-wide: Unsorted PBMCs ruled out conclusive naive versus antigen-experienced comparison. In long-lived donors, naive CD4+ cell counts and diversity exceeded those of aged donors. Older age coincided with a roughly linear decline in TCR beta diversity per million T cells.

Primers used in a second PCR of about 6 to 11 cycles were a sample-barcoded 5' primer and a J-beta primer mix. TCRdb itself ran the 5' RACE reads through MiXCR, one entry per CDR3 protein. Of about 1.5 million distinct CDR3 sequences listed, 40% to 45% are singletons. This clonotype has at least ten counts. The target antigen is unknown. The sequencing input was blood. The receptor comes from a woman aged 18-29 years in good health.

CDR3 region: CASSPGDGSYEQYF. In nucleotides, the CDR3 is TGCGCCAGCAGCCCAGGGGATGGTTCCTACGAGCAGTACTTC. The rearrangement links TRBV4-3 to TRBJ2-7; tentatively, D is TRBD1 (6 bases). Germline CDR1 is LGHNA and CDR2 is YSLEER. The V end lost 4 bases, the J end lost 1 base, and 11 bases lay between the germline ends. The CDR3 extends over 14 amino acids.